A selection of T cell receptor beta chains follows, all from one sample in a study of brain metastases from non-small cell lung cancer. Only in-frame clones appear in the TCRdb table, and some are missing; sequencing was by immunoSEQ multiplex PCR. The data hold fewer than 2,500 clones, with 84% observed a single time. The sequencing sample was made of primary lung tumor tissue. These receptors were taken from a donor at least 40 years old with non-small cell lung cancer. The CDR3 runs from the conserved cysteine through the conserved F or W. Each record gives: V gene, clone size, CDR3 length, D gene, J gene, CDR3 protein, CDR3 DNA. A D gene is named only where the DNA matches it firmly. Only part of the rows carry a size: once, few, many, or a class if the clone is expanded.

v_call: TRBV20-1; clone_size: NA; cdr3_length: 10; d_call: NA; j_call: TRBJ2-5; cdr3_aa: CSARDKVPYF; cdr3_nt: TGCAGTGCTAGAGACAAAGTACCATACTTC
v_call: TRBV9; clone_size: NA; cdr3_length: 13; d_call: NA; j_call: TRBJ1-1; cdr3_aa: CASSVDQNTEAFF; cdr3_nt: TGTGCCAGCAGCGTAGATCAGAACACTGAAGCTTTCTTT
v_call: TRBV3-1/TRBV3-2; clone_size: NA; cdr3_length: 15; d_call: NA; j_call: TRBJ1-6; cdr3_aa: CASSPRGGYNSPLHF; cdr3_nt: TGTGCCAGCAGCCCCCGGGGGGGATATAATTCACCCCTCCACTTT
v_call: TRBV4-1; clone_size: NA; cdr3_length: 15; d_call: NA; j_call: TRBJ1-1; cdr3_aa: CTSSQDPLGNTEAFF; cdr3_nt: TGCACCAGCAGCCAAGACCCCTTAGGGAACACTGAAGCTTTCTTT
v_call: TRBV9; clone_size: few; cdr3_length: 14; d_call: NA; j_call: TRBJ2-7; cdr3_aa: CASSVDIGYYEQYF; cdr3_nt: TGTGCCAGCAGCGTAGATATAGGGTACTACGAGCAGTACTTC
v_call: TRBV15; clone_size: NA; cdr3_length: 12; d_call: NA; j_call: TRBJ2-1; cdr3_aa: CATSRQGNEQFF; cdr3_nt: TGTGCCACCAGCAGACAGGGCAATGAGCAGTTCTTC
v_call: TRBV30; clone_size: NA; cdr3_length: 12; d_call: NA; j_call: TRBJ1-5; cdr3_aa: CAWSPSNQPQHF; cdr3_nt: TGTGCCTGGTCACCCAGCAATCAGCCCCAGCATTTT
v_call: TRBV9; clone_size: NA; cdr3_length: 14; d_call: NA; j_call: TRBJ2-2; cdr3_aa: CASSVETNTGELFF; cdr3_nt: TGTGCCAGCAGCGTAGAAACAAACACCGGGGAGCTGTTTTTT
v_call: TRBV6-1; clone_size: NA; cdr3_length: 17; d_call: NA; j_call: TRBJ2-4; cdr3_aa: CASSEAADNYAKNIQYF; cdr3_nt: TGTGCCAGCAGTGAAGCGGCAGATAACTATGCCAAAAACATTCAGTACTTC
v_call: TRBV28; clone_size: NA; cdr3_length: 12; d_call: NA; j_call: TRBJ1-2; cdr3_aa: CASSFLDYGYTF; cdr3_nt: TGTGCCAGCAGTTTTCTTGACTATGGCTACACCTTC
v_call: TRBV11-2; clone_size: NA; cdr3_length: 15; d_call: NA; j_call: TRBJ2-7; cdr3_aa: CASSLESSFAYEQYF; cdr3_nt: TGTGCCAGCAGCTTAGAGTCCAGCTTCGCCTACGAGCAGTACTTC
v_call: TRBV5-1; clone_size: NA; cdr3_length: 15; d_call: TRBD2; j_call: TRBJ2-1; cdr3_aa: CASSISGSSYNEQFF; cdr3_nt: TGCGCCAGCAGCATTAGCGGGAGCTCCTACAATGAACAGTTCTTC
v_call: TRBV3-1/TRBV3-2; clone_size: NA; cdr3_length: 13; d_call: NA; j_call: TRBJ2-7; cdr3_aa: CASSQDSLDEQYF; cdr3_nt: TGTGCCAGCAGCCAAGATTCGCTGGACGAGCAGTACTTC
v_call: TRBV19; clone_size: NA; cdr3_length: 14; d_call: TRBD1; j_call: TRBJ2-1; cdr3_aa: CASKDQGAINEQFF; cdr3_nt: TGTGCCAGTAAGGATCAGGGGGCGATTAATGAGCAGTTCTTC
v_call: TRBV6-5; clone_size: NA; cdr3_length: 14; d_call: TRBD2; j_call: TRBJ2-1; cdr3_aa: CASAYRTSWNEQFF; cdr3_nt: TGTGCCAGCGCCTACCGGACTAGTTGGAATGAGCAGTTCTTC